These T cell receptor beta chains were read from a single sample in a study of PD-1 blockade in classical Hodgkin lymphoma. TCRdb's copy holds only in-frame clones and misses some; the assay was immunoSEQ multiplex PCR. This table holds tens of thousands of clones, about 71% found once. Specimen: peripheral blood mononuclear cells (PBMCs), collected at baseline. These receptors all stem from a human donor with classical Hodgkin lymphoma. The CDR3 runs from the conserved cysteine through the conserved F or W. A D gene is named only where the DNA matches it firmly. Size is omitted from some rows. Given values are once, few, many or a class for expanded clones.

>-|TRBJ1-1|TRBV18|-
CASSPRVQLNTEAFF
TGTGCCAGCTCACCACGGGTCCAGCTGAACACTGAAGCTTTCTTT
>-|TRBJ1-3|TRBV4-3|-
CASSQDWGGGNTIYF
TGCGCCAGCAGCCAAGATTGGGGGGGCGGAAACACCATATATTTT
>-|TRBJ2-5|TRBV9|-
CASSVQGQETQYF
TGTGCCAGCAGCGTACAGGGGCAAGAGACCCAGTACTTC
>TRBD2|TRBJ2-1|TRBV5-1|-
CASSGGLAGPYNEQFF
TGCGCCAGCAGCGGGGGACTAGCGGGACCCTACAATGAGCAGTTCTTC
>TRBD1|TRBJ2-2|TRBV6-5|-
CASSSGQGRNTGELFF
TGTGCCAGCAGTTCCGGACAGGGGCGAAACACCGGGGAGCTGTTTTTT
>-|TRBJ1-3|TRBV2|-
CASKGVTTNSGNTIYF
TGTGCCAGCAAGGGAGTCACAACGAACTCTGGAAACACCATATATTTT
>-|TRBJ1-5|TRBV28|-
CASRGGWVDLRNQPQHF
TGTGCCAGCAGGGGGGGATGGGTTGACCTCCGCAATCAGCCCCAGCATTTT
>TRBD2|TRBJ2-1|TRBV7-3|-
CASSPRVGTSFAGYNEQFF
TGTGCCAGCAGCCCCAGAGTTGGGACTAGCTTCGCCGGCTACAATGAGCAGTTCTTC
>-|TRBJ1-6|TRBV7-2|-
CASSSRTGKNSPLHF
TGTGCCAGCAGCTCCCGCACAGGGAAAAATTCACCCCTCCACTTT
>-|TRBJ1-4|TRBV6-1|-
CASGVTVLNEKLFF
TGTGCCAGCGGAGTGACAGTTCTAAATGAAAAACTGTTTTTT
>TRBD2|TRBJ2-7|TRBV6-1|medium-sized
CASSVTSFHEQYF
TGTGCCAGCAGTGTGACTAGCTTTCACGAGCAGTACTTC
>-|TRBJ1-2|TRBV4-3|-
CASSQDRARYGYTF
TGCGCCAGCAGCCAAGACCGGGCGAGGTATGGCTACACCTTC
>-|TRBJ1-1|TRBV6-1|-
CASSELGEAFF
TGTGCCAGCAGTGAATTGGGGGAAGCTTTCTTT